The clone carrying this T cell receptor (beta chain) was seen many times. Its antigen is not known. Replicate PCRs from sorted subsets contained approximately 220 ng DNA, which is approximately 30,000 T cell genomes. This table comes from immunoSEQ multiplex PCR, and its TCRdb copy is limited to in-frame clones, with some not included. The table has around 350,000 clones, roughly 70% seen once. The record originates from a study of shared clonotypes between healthy human individuals. General study results and limits: Clonotype sharing levels among donors were expected to vary with sequencing depth. It was observed that roughly 5.1% of naive CD4 clonotypes were shared across a handful of donors.

Donation came from healthy HIV-negative adults that had no recent acute infections or vaccinations. Germline V gives CDR1 SGHTA, CDR2 FQGNSA. Between the trimmed V and J ends, which lost 6 bases and 0 bases, there was a span of 8 bases. This CDR3 contains 13 residues. J is TRBJ2-5 and V is TRBV7-2; either TRBD1 or TRBD2 may fit D (5 bases each). The TCR was taken from a young man in good health. Sequenced material: memory CD4+ T cells sorted from blood. Subset here: CD45RA-negative fraction. The CDR3 reads CASRRGNQETQYF. In DNA form, the CDR3 reads TGTGCCAGCAGGAGGGGAAACCAAGAGACCCAGTACTTC.